One and the same sample provided the 2 T cell receptor beta chains below, sequenced in a study of T-cell reconstitution after alpha-beta-depleted transplantation in children. Unique molecular identifiers were used in preparing the TCRbeta library. A single record per CDR3 protein comes from TCRdb applying MiXCR to the PCR reads. The sample lists around 480,000 distinct CDR3 sequences, approximately 32% occurring once. Sequencing used PBMCs from the stem cell graft donor, obtained from the stem cell graft. All receptors derive from a human donor who donated a stem cell graft to a child with aplastic anemia.

The chain uses TRBV18 and TRBJ2-3; TRBD2 agrees at 15 bases. V lost 5 bases and J lost 9; bases outside the gene matches: 6. The V gene's germline CDR1 is KGHSH and CDR2 LQKENI. This CDR3 is built from 15 residues. CDR3 bases: TGTGCCAGCTCAACGGGACTAGCGGGAGGTGGAACGCAGTATTTT. This codes for CASSTGLAGGGTQYF. The full variable domain, its missing parts supplied by reference TRBV18 and TRBJ2-3, is NAGVMQNPRHLVRRRGQEARLRCSPMKGHSHVYWYRQLPEEGLKFMVYLQKENIIDESGMPKERFSAEFPKEGPSILRIQQVVRGDSAAYFCASSTGLAGGGTQYFGPGTRLTVL.

The chain carries TRBV5-1 and TRBJ1-4; D is possibly TRBD1 (5 bases). V was pared by 0 bases and J by 2 bases, with 11 bases between. Germline CDR1 SGHRS, CDR2 YFSETQ. The CDR3 is made up of 16 amino acids. Here the CDR3 reads CASSLEGRGTNEKLFF. CDR3 coding DNA: TGCGCCAGCAGCTTGGAGGGCCGGGGCACTAATGAAAAACTGTTTTTT. Full variable domain (rest looked up from reference TRBV5-1 and TRBJ1-4): KAGVTQTPRYLIKTRGQQVTLSCSPISGHRSVSWYQQTPGQGLQFLFEYFSETQRNKGNFPGRFSGRQFSNSRSEMNVSTLELGDSALYLCASSLEGRGTNEKLFFGSGTQLSVL.